This T cell receptor (beta chain) was profiled in a study of Graves' ophthalmopathy and Graves' hyperthyroidism. TCR beta CDR3 regions were amplified from RNA transcripts. Following a first-round RT-PCR that used HTBI primers, a second-round multiplex PCR was carried out. A single record per CDR3 protein comes from TCRdb applying MiXCR to the multiplex PCR reads. Seen here are around 660,000 distinct CDR3 sequences, 35% to 50% observed once, and the top ten hold more than 2.5%. Germline V gene sequence: CDR1 GTSNPN, CDR2 SVGIG (reference sequence). V was shortened by 2 bases and J by 9 bases, with 10 bases between the two germline ends. This CDR3 spans 11 amino acids. As to this clonotype: What it recognizes is unknown.

Study outcomes and limitations: Separation of ophthalmopathy from stable hyperthyroidism was achieved by a 13-signature model, at 85% to 90% sensitivity and approximately 84% specificity.

The TCR originated in an adult man with Graves' ophthalmopathy. Source material: peripheral blood. The chain couples TRBV30 to TRBJ1-1; D call uncertain. The CDR3 reads CAWSNGEQAFF. The DNA of the CDR3 is TGTGCCTGGAGTAATGGTGAACAAGCTTTCTTT.